This passage covers 28 T cell receptor beta chains from one sample sequenced in a study of blood T cell repertoires in COVID-19. Here immunoSEQ multiplex PCR was the method, and the copy in TCRdb shows in-frame clones only, minus some. The data contain 150,000 to 200,000 clones, 87% of them singletons. The sequencing input was PBMCs or T cells enriched from blood (not recorded which). These receptors were collected from a human donor with acute COVID-19. The donor label of this sample is uncertain.

This clone has only one observation. V is TRBV6-4 and J is TRBJ1-2; D gene unclear. V shed 5 bases and J shed 0 bases, with 7 bases lying between them. The CDR3 is 13 residues long. In germline, CDR1 is MRHNA, CDR2 SNTAGT. The CDR3 DNA is TGTGCCAGCAGTCGTAGCTCTAACTATGGCTACACCTTC. It codes for CASSRSSNYGYTF.

In its sample, this clone was seen a few times. This chain connects TRBV2 to TRBJ2-5, with 10 bases fitting TRBD2. Germline CDR1 and CDR2: SNHLY and FYNNEI. Trimming removed 7 bases from V and 3 bases from J; junction bases left unmatched: 5. This CDR3 is built from 14 residues. The CDR3 loop is CASKERGGKETQYF. DNA for the CDR3: TGTGCCAGCAAGGAGCGGGGGGGCAAAGAGACCCAGTACTTC. Supplemented by reference TRBV2 and TRBJ2-5, the full variable domain reads EPEVTQTPSHQVTQMGQEVILRCVPISNHLYFYWYRQILGQKVEFLVSFYNNEISEKSEIFDDQFSVERPDGSNFTLKIRSTKLEDSAMYFCASKERGGKETQYFGPGTRLLVL.

The chain recombines TRBV5-1 with TRBJ2-3, with D possibly TRBD1 on 5 matching bases. From germline, CDR1 is SGHRS and CDR2 YFSETQ. The V and J ends lost 0 bases and 4 bases respectively, with 12 bases between them. The CDR3 is made up of 15 amino acids. The CDR3 DNA reads as TGCGCCAGCAGCTTGGAGGCAGGGAAGGCAGATACGCAGTATTTT. Residues: CASSLEAGKADTQYF.

V is TRBV28 and J is TRBJ1-5, with 7 bases matching TRBD1. CDR3 length equals 16 residues. Germline CDR1 is MDHEN and CDR2 is SYDVKM. The ends lost 5 bases at V and 5 bases at J; junction bases unmatched: 12. For the CDR3, the DNA is TGTGCCAGCAGTCGAGTCAAGACAGGGACACATCAGCCCCAGCATTTT. Its translation: CASSRVKTGTHQPQHF.

A word on this clone: The same CDR3 is also encoded by other DNA sequences in this sample. The chain recombines TRBV18 with TRBJ1-1; the match to TRBD1 covers 10 bases. The germline CDR1 and CDR2 sequences are KGHSH and LQKENI. CDR3 length: 14 amino acids. The ends lost 3 bases at V and 3 bases at J; junction bases unmatched: 1. The CDR3 DNA sequence: TGTGCCAGCTCACCGGGACAGGGGTACACTGAAGCTTTCTTT. This gives the protein CASSPGQGYTEAFF.

The chain links TRBV19 to TRBJ1-5; TRBD1 matches at 7 bases. The germline V gene encodes CDR1 LNHDA and CDR2 SQIVND (reference sequence). The V gene end was trimmed by 5 bases and the J gene end by 0 bases; junction bases not matched to a gene: 7. The length of the CDR3 is 16 residues. Here the CDR3 DNA reads TGTGCCAGTAGTTTAGGGGGCCTCTATAGCAATCAGCCCCAGCATTTT. Residues: CASSLGGLYSNQPQHF.

V is TRBV4-3 and J is TRBJ1-5, with D perhaps matching TRBD1 (6 bases). The germline gives CDR1 LGHNA, CDR2 YSLEER. V was cut by 0 bases and J by 3 bases, with 9 bases left in between. CDR3 length: 15 amino acids. This CDR3 is CASSQDGGANQPQHF. Written as DNA, the CDR3 is TGCGCCAGCAGCCAAGATGGGGGGGCCAATCAGCCCCAGCATTTT.

This clone was picked up one time. This chain's CDR3 is CSVDRDSEQYF. The CDR3, as DNA: TGCAGCGTCGATCGGGACTCCGAGCAGTACTTC. The chain joins TRBV29-1 to TRBJ2-7, with a weak D call TRBD2 (6 bases). Trimming left V 6 bases short and J 6 bases short, with 12 bases between. The V gene's germline CDR1 is SQVTM and CDR2 ANQGSEA. CDR3 length: 11 amino acids.

The CDR3 sequence: CASSFSLMNTEAFF. As DNA, the CDR3 is TGTGCCAGCAGTTTCTCCTTAATGAACACTGAAGCTTTCTTT. The genes are TRBV27 and TRBJ1-1; D gene unclear. From germline, CDR1 is MNHEY and CDR2 SMNVEV (reference sequence). V lost 3 bases and J lost 0, with 8 bases in between. This CDR3 is built from 14 residues.

The chain carries TRBV7-9 and TRBJ2-7; D is unclear. The CDR3 consists of 14 residues. V gave up 2 bases and J gave up 3 bases, with 11 bases separating them. From germline, CDR1 is SEHNR and CDR2 FQNEAQ (reference sequence). The CDR3 spells CASSLPGSRYEQYF. For the CDR3, the DNA is TGTGCCAGCAGCTTACCCGGGTCCCGCTACGAGCAGTACTTC.

The table lists this clone with a count of one. CDR3 loop: CASGGEGTDTQYF. The CDR3 DNA reads TGTGCCTCGGGGGGGGAGGGCACAGATACGCAGTATTTT. The rearrangement uses TRBV19 and TRBJ2-3; 8 positions match TRBD2. The CDR3 is 13 amino acids. Losses at the gene ends were 11 bases for V and 1 base for J; bases not matched to a gene: 5. In germline, CDR1 is LNHDA, CDR2 SQIVND (reference sequence). Drawing the rest from reference TRBV19 and TRBJ2-3, the complete variable domain is DGGITQSPKYLFRKEGQNVTLSCEQNLNHDAMYWYRQDPGQGLRLIYYSQIVNDFQKGDIAEGYSVSREKKESFPLTVTSAQKNPTAFYLCASGGEGTDTQYFGPGTRLTVL.

The chain recombines TRBV19 with TRBJ1-1, with D possibly being TRBD1 (5 bases). The germline V and J ends were trimmed by 7 bases and 6 bases, with 18 bases remaining between them. Germline V gene sequence: CDR1 LNHDA, CDR2 SQIVND (reference sequence). CDR3 size: 14 residues. For the CDR3, the DNA is TGTGCCAGTAAACATCAGCAGGGCCCCGCTGAAGCTTTCTTT. Translation: CASKHQQGPAEAFF.

The rearrangement uses TRBV5-1 and TRBJ1-1; D ambiguous. The CDR3 is 14 amino acids. Trimming took 4 bases from V and 1 from J, leaving 11 bases between them. Looked up from germline, CDR1 is SGHRS and CDR2 is YFSETQ. The CDR3 loop reads CASSIDGQNTEAFF. In nucleotides, the CDR3 is TGCGCCAGCAGCATTGATGGGCAGAACACTGAAGCTTTCTTT.

J is TRBJ2-1 and V is TRBV5-1; D is undetermined. This CDR3 is built from 12 residues. CDR1 and CDR2 (germline): SGHRS, YFSETQ. V shed 2 bases and J shed 6 bases, with 6 bases lying between them. The CDR3 is CASSFQRNEQFF. DNA for the CDR3: TGCGCCAGCAGCTTCCAGCGCAATGAGCAGTTCTTC.

The chain employs TRBV27 and TRBJ1-6, with TRBD1 as a possible D gene (5 bases). CDR3 size: 14 residues. V shed 2 bases and J shed 10 bases, with 12 bases lying between them. Per germline, CDR1 MNHEY and CDR2 SMNVEV (reference sequence). The CDR3: CASSLPQGGSPLHF. CDR3 DNA: TGTGCCAGCAGTTTACCCCAGGGAGGATCACCCCTCCACTTT.

V and J are TRBV12-3 or TRBV12-4 and TRBJ1-2, with 7 bases aligning to TRBD1. This CDR3 is 13 amino acids long. With V trimmed by 5 bases and J by 5 bases, 5 bases remained unmatched. The chain's CDR3 is CASSGQARYGYTF. CDR3 sequence (DNA): TGTGCCAGCAGTGGACAGGCCAGATATGGCTACACCTTC.

The V and J genes are TRBV7-2 and TRBJ1-2; 8 nucleotides line up with TRBD1. The CDR3 is made up of 13 amino acids. Germline loops: CDR1 SGHTA, CDR2 FQGNSA. Trimming took 5 bases from V and 8 from J; bases not matched to a gene: 7. Written as DNA, the CDR3 is TGTGCCAGCAGCCAAATACAGGGGGACGGCTACACCTTC. The encoded protein is CASSQIQGDGYTF.

The V call is TRBV30, the J call TRBJ2-5; 7 bases align to TRBD1. Trimming at V came to 6 bases and at J to 4 bases, leaving 8 bases not matched to a gene. This CDR3 spans 13 amino acids. Per germline, CDR1 GTSNPN and CDR2 SVGIG (reference sequence). This CDR3 is CACAGGPTETQYF. DNA for the CDR3: TGTGCCTGTGCAGGGGGACCCACAGAGACCCAGTACTTC.

V gene TRBV6-2 or TRBV6-3 combines with J gene TRBJ2-1; no clear D gene. The CDR3 loop spans 15 amino acids. V lost 2 bases and J 0 bases, leaving 8 bases between the germline ends. CDR1 MNHEY and CDR2 SVGEGT come from the germline V gene. This chain's CDR3 is CASSYRSSSYNEQFF. In nucleotides, the CDR3 is TGTGCCAGCAGTTACAGGTCTAGCTCCTACAATGAGCAGTTCTTC.

V and J are TRBV9 and TRBJ1-4, with D perhaps TRBD1 (5 bases). V gave up 3 bases and J gave up 1 base, with 10 bases separating them. Germline CDR1 SGDLS, CDR2 YYNGEE. CDR3 length: 15 residues. The CDR3 sequence is CASSGGRGTNEKLFF. The CDR3 DNA reads as TGTGCCAGCAGCGGTGGGAGGGGAACTAATGAAAAACTGTTTTTT.

The chain uses TRBV5-6 and TRBJ1-5, with a weak D call TRBD1 (5 bases). The CDR3 runs 12 residues. The V end was cut by 1 base, the J end by 10 bases, with 9 bases between. CDR1 is SGHDT and CDR2 is YYEEEE in the germline V gene. The CDR3 is CASSLRGVPQHF. For the CDR3, the DNA is TGTGCCAGCAGCTTGAGGGGCGTCCCCCAGCATTTT.

The chain couples TRBV30 to TRBJ2-5; 10 positions agree with TRBD1. Germline assignment: CDR1 GTSNPN and CDR2 SVGIG (reference sequence). Losses at the gene ends were 5 bases for V and 4 bases for J; bases not matched to a gene: 7. This CDR3 comprises 14 residues. This chain's CDR3 is CAWGGQGIGETQYF. The CDR3 nucleotides read TGTGCCTGGGGGGGACAGGGGATCGGAGAGACCCAGTACTTC.

In DNA form, the CDR3 reads TGTGCCTGGAGTGACCGGACAGGGGGTTACACCGGGGAGCTGTTTTTT. Protein: CAWSDRTGGYTGELFF. The chain uses TRBV30 and TRBJ2-2, with 10 nucleotides matching TRBD1. Trimming took 1 base from V and 3 from J; bases not matched to a gene: 5. The CDR3 is made up of 16 amino acids. Germline CDR1 and CDR2: GTSNPN and SVGIG (reference sequence).

The table lists this clone with a few counts. The rearrangement uses TRBV25-1 and TRBJ1-6; D perhaps matches TRBD1 (6 bases). Per the germline V gene, CDR1 is MGHDK and CDR2 is SYGVNS. Trimming shortened V by 2 bases and J by 6 bases, and 17 bases separated the two germline ends. This CDR3 region has 17 residues. The CDR3 nucleotides read TGTGCCAGCAGTGAAGGACGTTGGGGAGGGGGTAATTCACCCCTCCACTTT. This gives the protein CASSEGRWGGGNSPLHF.

The V and J genes are TRBV5-1 and TRBJ2-7; TRBD2 agrees at 12 bases. J gave up 7 bases and V 3 bases, and 8 bases lay outside the gene matches. Looked up from germline, CDR1 is SGHRS and CDR2 is YFSETQ. CDR3 length equals 15 residues. This CDR3 reads CASSSSLAGGGEQYF. The CDR3 region has the DNA TGCGCCAGCAGCTCCTCACTAGCGGGGGGAGGGGAGCAGTACTTC.

This clone was counted once. The gene calls are TRBV2 and TRBJ2-7; 9 bases are a match to TRBD1. Looked up from germline, CDR1 is SNHLY and CDR2 is FYNNEI. The V segment lost 0 bases and the J segment 3 bases; nucleotides outside the gene matches: 12. The CDR3 length is 18 residues. CDR3 residues: CASSEARDRVRIDYEQYF. In DNA, the CDR3 is TGTGCCAGCAGTGAAGCGAGGGACAGGGTCCGAATCGACTACGAGCAGTACTTC.

J is TRBJ1-6 and V is TRBV10-2; 7 bases agree with TRBD1. CDR3 length: 18 residues. Trimming at V came to 0 bases and at J to 8 bases, leaving 13 bases not matched to a gene. Germline V CDR1 and CDR2: WSHSY, SAAADI. The DNA of the CDR3 is TGCGCCAGCAGTGAGTCGCCAAGCCGGGACAGTCTTTATTCACCCCTCCACTTT. Translated, it gives CASSESPSRDSLYSPLHF.

V usage is TRBV9 and J usage is TRBJ2-1; 11 positions match TRBD2. The V gene's germline CDR1 is SGDLS and CDR2 YYNGEE. The CDR3 sequence is 15 residues long. V was clipped by 2 bases and J by 7 bases; unmatched bases: 5. The CDR3 sequence: CASSVIAGGPNEQFF. The CDR3, as DNA: TGTGCCAGCAGCGTGATAGCGGGGGGGCCGAATGAGCAGTTCTTC.